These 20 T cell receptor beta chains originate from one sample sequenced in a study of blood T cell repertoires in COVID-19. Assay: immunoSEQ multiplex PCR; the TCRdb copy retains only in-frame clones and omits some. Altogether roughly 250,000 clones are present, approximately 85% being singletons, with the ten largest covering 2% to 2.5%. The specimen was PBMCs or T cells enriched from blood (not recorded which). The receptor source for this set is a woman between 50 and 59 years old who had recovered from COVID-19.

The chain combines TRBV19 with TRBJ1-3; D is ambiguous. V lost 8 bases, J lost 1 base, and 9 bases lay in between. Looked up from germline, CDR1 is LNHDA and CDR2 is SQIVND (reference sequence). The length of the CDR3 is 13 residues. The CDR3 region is CASRGDSGNTIYF. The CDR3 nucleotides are TGTGCCAGTCGCGGGGATTCTGGAAACACCATATATTTT.

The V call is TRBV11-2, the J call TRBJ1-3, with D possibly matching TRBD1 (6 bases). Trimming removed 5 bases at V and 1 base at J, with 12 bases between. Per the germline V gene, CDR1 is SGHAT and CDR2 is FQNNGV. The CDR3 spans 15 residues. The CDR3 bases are TGTGCCAGCAGCCCCATAGGGGGATCTGGAAACACCATATATTTT. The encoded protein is CASSPIGGSGNTIYF.

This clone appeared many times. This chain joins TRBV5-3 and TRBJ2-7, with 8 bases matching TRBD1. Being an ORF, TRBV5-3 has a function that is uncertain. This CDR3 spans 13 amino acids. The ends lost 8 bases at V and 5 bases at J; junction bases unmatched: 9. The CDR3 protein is CARGPGGTDEQYF. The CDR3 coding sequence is TGTGCCAGGGGCCCAGGGGGCACGGACGAGCAGTACTTC.

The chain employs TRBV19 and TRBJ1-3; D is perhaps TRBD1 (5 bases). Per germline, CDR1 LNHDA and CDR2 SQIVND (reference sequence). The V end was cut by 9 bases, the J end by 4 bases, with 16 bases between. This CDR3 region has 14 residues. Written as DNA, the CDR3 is TGTGCCAGCCGAGACAGAGCGCGAGGAAACACCATATATTTT. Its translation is CASRDRARGNTIYF.

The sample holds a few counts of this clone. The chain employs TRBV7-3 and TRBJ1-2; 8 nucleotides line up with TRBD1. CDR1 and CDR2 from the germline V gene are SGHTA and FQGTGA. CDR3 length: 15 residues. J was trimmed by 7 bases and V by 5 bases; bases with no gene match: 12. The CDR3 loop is CASSPNGGTGFGYTF. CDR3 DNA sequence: TGTGCCAGCAGCCCAAATGGGGGGACAGGATTTGGCTACACCTTC.

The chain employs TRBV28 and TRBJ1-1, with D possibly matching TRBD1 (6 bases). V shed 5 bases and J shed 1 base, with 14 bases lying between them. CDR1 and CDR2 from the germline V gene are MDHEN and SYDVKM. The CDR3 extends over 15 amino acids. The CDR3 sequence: CASSPYRERNTEAFF. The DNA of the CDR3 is TGTGCCAGCAGTCCCTACAGGGAGAGGAACACTGAAGCTTTCTTT.

CDR3 sequence: CASSTRAGSEQYF. The CDR3 DNA reads as TGTGCCAGCAGCACGCGCGCGGGCTCCGAGCAGTACTTC. The V gene is TRBV7-2, the J gene TRBJ2-7, with a weak D call TRBD2 (5 bases). The length of the CDR3 is 13 residues. Germline loops: CDR1 SGHTA, CDR2 FQGNSA. V lost 5 bases and J 6 bases, leaving 14 bases between the germline ends.

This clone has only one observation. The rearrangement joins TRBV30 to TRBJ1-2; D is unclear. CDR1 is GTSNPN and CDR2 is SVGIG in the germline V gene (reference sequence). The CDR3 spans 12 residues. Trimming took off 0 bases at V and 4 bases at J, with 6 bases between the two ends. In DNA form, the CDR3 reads TGTGCCTGGAGTGTAGCTGTCTATGGCTACACCTTC. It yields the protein CAWSVAVYGYTF.

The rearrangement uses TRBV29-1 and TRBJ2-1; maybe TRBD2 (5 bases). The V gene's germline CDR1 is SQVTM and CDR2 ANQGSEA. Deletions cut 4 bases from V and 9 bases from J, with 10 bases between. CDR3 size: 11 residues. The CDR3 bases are TGCAGCGTTGCCAGAAGCGGTGAGCAGTTCTTC. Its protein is CSVARSGEQFF.

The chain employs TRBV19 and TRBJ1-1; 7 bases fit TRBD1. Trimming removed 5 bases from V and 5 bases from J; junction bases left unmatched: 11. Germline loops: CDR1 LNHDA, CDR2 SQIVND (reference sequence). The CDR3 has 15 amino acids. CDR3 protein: CASSPWDRPGTEAFF. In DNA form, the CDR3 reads TGTGCCAGTAGTCCCTGGGACAGACCAGGGACTGAAGCTTTCTTT.

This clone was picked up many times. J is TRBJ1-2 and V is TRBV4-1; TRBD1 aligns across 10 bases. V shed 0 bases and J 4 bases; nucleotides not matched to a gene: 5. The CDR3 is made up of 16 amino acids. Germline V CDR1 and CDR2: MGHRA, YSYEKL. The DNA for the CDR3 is TGCGCCAGCAGCCAAGATGGGACAGGGGCATTCTATGGCTACACCTTC. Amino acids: CASSQDGTGAFYGYTF.

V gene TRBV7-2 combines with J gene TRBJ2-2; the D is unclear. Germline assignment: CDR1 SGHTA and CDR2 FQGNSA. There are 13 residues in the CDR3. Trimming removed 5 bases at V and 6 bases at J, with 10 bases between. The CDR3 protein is CASSRRVSGELFF. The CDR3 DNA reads TGTGCCAGCAGCCGGAGAGTCTCCGGGGAGCTGTTTTTT.

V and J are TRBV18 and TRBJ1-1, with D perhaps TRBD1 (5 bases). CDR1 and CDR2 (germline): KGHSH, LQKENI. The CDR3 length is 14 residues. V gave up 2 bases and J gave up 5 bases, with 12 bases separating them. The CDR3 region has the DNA TGTGCCAGCTCACCAACAACAGGTAGTACTGAAGCTTTCTTT. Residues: CASSPTTGSTEAFF. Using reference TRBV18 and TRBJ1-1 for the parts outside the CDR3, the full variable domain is NAGVMQNPRHLVRRRGQEARLRCSPMKGHSHVYWYRQLPEEGLKFMVYLQKENIIDESGMPKERFSAEFPKEGPSILRIQQVVRGDSAAYFCASSPTTGSTEAFFGQGTRLTVV.

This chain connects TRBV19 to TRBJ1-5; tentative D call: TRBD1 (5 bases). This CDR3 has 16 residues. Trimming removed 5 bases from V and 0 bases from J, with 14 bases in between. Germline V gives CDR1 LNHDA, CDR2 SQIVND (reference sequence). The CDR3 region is CASSLQARYSNQPQHF. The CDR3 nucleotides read TGTGCCAGTAGTTTACAGGCCCGTTATAGCAATCAGCCCCAGCATTTT.

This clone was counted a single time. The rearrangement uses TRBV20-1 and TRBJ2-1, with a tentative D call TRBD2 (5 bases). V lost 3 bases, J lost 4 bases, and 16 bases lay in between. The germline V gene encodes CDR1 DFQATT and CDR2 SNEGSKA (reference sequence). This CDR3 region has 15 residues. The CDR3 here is CSASGRTLGYNEQFF. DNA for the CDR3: TGCAGTGCTAGTGGACGGACTCTAGGGTACAATGAGCAGTTCTTC.

The CDR3 nucleotides read TGTGCCAGCACATATCAGGGGAGCTCCTACAATGAGCAGTTCTTC. Its protein is CASTYQGSSYNEQFF. The chain has TRBV19 and TRBJ2-1, with D possibly TRBD1 on 6 matching bases. Germline V gene lookup returns CDR1 LNHDA and CDR2 SQIVND (reference sequence). The CDR3 length is 15 residues. V dropped 9 bases and J dropped 0 bases, with 15 bases sitting between them.

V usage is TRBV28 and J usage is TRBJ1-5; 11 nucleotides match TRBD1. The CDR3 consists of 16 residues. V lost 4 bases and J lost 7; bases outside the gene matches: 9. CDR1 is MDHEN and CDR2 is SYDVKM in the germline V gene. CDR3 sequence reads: CASSSFGTGGLQPQHF. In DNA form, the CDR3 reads TGTGCCAGCAGTTCCTTCGGGACAGGGGGACTGCAGCCCCAGCATTTT.

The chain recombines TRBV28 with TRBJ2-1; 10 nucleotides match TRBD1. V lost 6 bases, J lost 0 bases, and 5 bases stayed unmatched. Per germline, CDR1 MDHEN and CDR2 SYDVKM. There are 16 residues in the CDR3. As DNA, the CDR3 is TGTGCCAGCAGCCGAGGACAGGGGGGCTCCTACAATGAGCAGTTCTTC. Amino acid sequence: CASSRGQGGSYNEQFF.

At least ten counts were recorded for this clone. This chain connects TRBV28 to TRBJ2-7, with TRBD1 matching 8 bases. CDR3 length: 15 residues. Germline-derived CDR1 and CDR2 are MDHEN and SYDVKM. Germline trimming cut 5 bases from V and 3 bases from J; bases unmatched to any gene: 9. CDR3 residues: CASSQTGEFIYEQYF. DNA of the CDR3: TGTGCCAGCAGTCAGACAGGGGAGTTCATCTACGAGCAGTACTTC.

The CDR3 DNA is TGCGCCAGCAGCCGTTCAGGGGAAATTGACGAGCAGTACTTC. Protein: CASSRSGEIDEQYF. V gene TRBV4-1 combines with J gene TRBJ2-7, with a possible D match to TRBD1 (6 bases). The V gene's germline CDR1 is MGHRA and CDR2 YSYEKL. Trimming cost V 4 bases and J 5 bases, with 15 bases left between them. The CDR3 is 14 amino acids.